The clone carrying this TCR beta chain has ten or more counts. These data are taken from a study of read filtering for tumor transcriptome and immune sequencing. From approximately 400 ng of RNA, a library with molecular barcoded alpha/delta and beta/gamma adaptors was made. TCRdb reprocessed the reads via MiXCR and lists one record per CDR3 protein. Of about 62,000 distinct CDR3 sequences listed, roughly 19% are singletons. The receptor's source is a donor older than 35 with multiple myeloma. Sequencing used a population of CD138-negative cells sorted from bone marrow.

The CDR3 here is CAGGLGANVLTF. DNA of the CDR3: TGTGCAGGCGGTCTTGGGGCCAACGTCCTGACTTTC. This chain uses TRBV30 with TRBJ2-6, with D unclear. Germline CDR1 GTSNPN, CDR2 SVGIG (reference sequence). This CDR3 has 12 residues.